The 7 T cell receptor beta chains below all came from one sample that was sequenced in a study of shared clonotypes between healthy human individuals. Profiled with immunoSEQ multiplex PCR; TCRdb holds only in-frame clones, not every one. Here the sample spans about 580,000 clones, 98% being singletons. Naive-designated CD8 cells lacked CD45RO, were positively enriched for CCR7, and omitted terminally differentiated effector memory CD45RA+ cells. Source material: naive CD8+ T cells sorted from blood. The receptors derive from a man aged 25 to 40 in good health.

The J gene is TRBJ1-1, the V gene TRBV7-2, with D perhaps matching TRBD1 (6 bases). The CDR3 runs 11 residues. V was pared by 4 bases and J by 8 bases, with 8 bases between. Germline V CDR1 and CDR2: SGHTA, FQGNSA. The CDR3 DNA reads TGTGCCAGCAGCTCACAGGGCGAAGCTTTCTTT. Translation gives CASSSQGEAFF.

This chain joins TRBV5-1 and TRBJ2-6, with D possibly matching TRBD2 (5 bases). This CDR3 spans 14 amino acids. Germline V gene lookup returns CDR1 SGHRS and CDR2 YFSETQ. The V gene lost 3 bases and the J gene lost 1 base, with 5 bases spanning the gap. CDR3 sequence reads: CASSWTSGANVLTF. The CDR3 DNA reads as TGCGCCAGCAGCTGGACTTCTGGGGCCAACGTCCTGACTTTC.

The chain joins TRBV9 to TRBJ2-5; 7 positions agree with TRBD1. This CDR3 has 16 residues. Germline V gene data show CDR1 as SGDLS and CDR2 as YYNGEE. V was clipped by 0 bases and J by 4 bases; unmatched bases: 9. The CDR3 region has the DNA TGTGCCAGCAGCGTAGGTGGGCAGGGGGTTGTAGAGACCCAGTACTTC. It is translated as CASSVGGQGVVETQYF.

This chain connects TRBV7-9 to TRBJ2-3, with D tentatively TRBD1 (6 bases). CDR1 and CDR2 (germline): SEHNR, FQNEAQ (reference sequence). The V gene lost 2 bases and the J gene lost 3 bases, with 12 bases spanning the gap. The CDR3 is 15 amino acids. CDR3 sequence (DNA): TGTGCCAGCAGCTTAAGGGGGTCCCTAACAGATACGCAGTATTTT. Its protein is CASSLRGSLTDTQYF.

V is TRBV6-1 and J is TRBJ2-7; D gene uncertain. The V gene's germline CDR1 is MNHNS and CDR2 SASEGT. Trimming shortened V by 0 bases and J by 0 bases, and 9 bases separated the two germline ends. The CDR3 has 15 amino acids. The CDR3 DNA is TGTGCCAGCAGTGAAGCGACCGCCTACTCCTACGAGCAGTACTTC. As protein: CASSEATAYSYEQYF.

The genes are TRBV11-2 and TRBJ2-3; TRBD2 is a possible D gene (5 bases). Germline V gene sequence: CDR1 SGHAT, CDR2 FQNNGV. This CDR3 contains 19 residues. Between the trimmed V and J ends, which lost 0 bases and 3 bases, there was a span of 22 bases. In DNA form, the CDR3 reads TGTGCCAGCAGCTTAGATGGGTTAGGTGAGGGAGTGAGGACAGATACGCAGTATTTT. Translation gives CASSLDGLGEGVRTDTQYF.

As regards this clone: Other DNA sequences in the sample encode the same CDR3. The chain uses TRBV9 and TRBJ2-7; D perhaps matches TRBD2 (5 bases). The germline CDR1 and CDR2 sequences are SGDLS and YYNGEE. The V end lost 0 bases, the J end lost 0 bases, and 7 bases lay between the germline ends. This CDR3 region has 14 residues. Here the CDR3 DNA reads TGTGCCAGCAGCGTAGGGGGAGACTCCTACGAGCAGTACTTC. This encodes CASSVGGDSYEQYF.